One sample yielded the 8 T cell receptor beta chains listed below, sequenced in a study of T cell responses to AZD1222 COVID-19 vaccine. The protocol was immunoSEQ multiplex PCR, while the TCRdb copy is restricted to in-frame clones and leaves out a portion. In the table there are approximately 100,000 clones, about 89% of which are singletons. The sequences come from peripheral blood, collected on day 0 of AZD1222 vaccination. The receptors were sampled from an adult in good health.

The gene calls are TRBV7-9 and TRBJ1-1; 8 nucleotides line up with TRBD1. CDR1 and CDR2 from the germline V gene are SEHNR and FQNEAQ (reference sequence). With V trimmed by 3 bases and J by 1 base, 10 bases remained unmatched. The CDR3 totals 17 residues. Written as DNA, the CDR3 is TGTGCCAGCAGCTTCCCGGCAGGGGGCATGGGGAACACTGAAGCTTTCTTT. This sequence encodes CASSFPAGGMGNTEAFF.

The chain joins TRBV2 to TRBJ2-1; 9 nucleotides align to TRBD2. The J segment lost 4 bases and the V segment lost 3 bases, leaving 7 bases of the junction unmatched. The germline V gene has CDR1 SNHLY and CDR2 FYNNEI. CDR3 length: 16 residues. The CDR3 coding sequence is TGTGCCAGCAGTGACTCGCGGGGGGGCTCGTACAATGAGCAGTTCTTC. This gives the protein CASSDSRGGSYNEQFF. The full variable domain, its missing parts supplied by reference TRBV2 and TRBJ2-1, is EPEVTQTPSHQVTQMGQEVILRCVPISNHLYFYWYRQILGQKVEFLVSFYNNEISEKSEIFDDQFSVERPDGSNFTLKIRSTKLEDSAMYFCASSDSRGGSYNEQFFGPGTRLTVL.

The V gene is TRBV19, the J gene TRBJ1-1; 7 bases are shared with TRBD1. V lost 7 bases, J lost 8 bases, and 13 bases stayed unmatched. The CDR3 has 14 amino acids. Germline-derived CDR1 and CDR2 are LNHDA and SQIVND (reference sequence). Here the CDR3 reads CASTKPGTEIEAFF. Written as DNA, the CDR3 is TGTGCCAGTACGAAGCCCGGGACAGAAATAGAAGCTTTCTTT. Using reference TRBV19 and TRBJ1-1 for the parts outside the CDR3, the full variable domain is DGGITQSPKYLFRKEGQNVTLSCEQNLNHDAMYWYRQDPGQGLRLIYYSQIVNDFQKGDIAEGYSVSREKKESFPLTVTSAQKNPTAFYLCASTKPGTEIEAFFGQGTRLTVV.

The chain combines TRBV27 with TRBJ2-5, with 7 bases fitting TRBD2. Germline CDR1 and CDR2: MNHEY and SMNVEV (reference sequence). This CDR3 is 15 amino acids long. J was trimmed by 4 bases and V by 4 bases; bases with no gene match: 9. In DNA, the CDR3 is TGTGCCAGCAGTTCAAAACTAGCGTCTCCAGAGACCCAGTACTTC. Amino acids: CASSSKLASPETQYF.

This clone appeared once. The CDR3, as DNA: TGTGCCAGCTCACCAAACGTAAGCGGGTCGCAAGAGACCCAGTACTTC. Translation: CASSPNVSGSQETQYF. The rearrangement links TRBV18 to TRBJ2-5; possibly TRBD2 for D (6 bases). The ends were cut back, 2 bases at V and 2 bases at J, with 15 bases in the middle. The length of the CDR3 is 16 residues. The germline CDR1 and CDR2 sequences are KGHSH and LQKENI.

The CDR3 sequence: CAISVTRDNEKLFF. The DNA for the CDR3 is TGTGCCATCAGTGTAACACGGGATAATGAAAAACTGTTTTTT. The V gene is TRBV10-3, the J gene TRBJ1-4, with D unclear. Germline V gene sequence: CDR1 ENHRY, CDR2 SYGVKD. CDR3 length: 14 residues. Trimming stripped 4 bases from V and 4 bases from J, with 10 bases between.

The J gene is TRBJ1-2, the V gene TRBV4-1, with D hard to call. Germline CDR1 is MGHRA and CDR2 is YSYEKL. V lost 2 bases to trimming and J lost 7 bases, with 20 bases between them. There are 16 residues in the CDR3. The CDR3: CASSQSWTRGPRGYTF. As DNA, the CDR3 is TGCGCCAGCAGCCAATCCTGGACCAGAGGACCTCGTGGCTACACCTTC.

The chain links TRBV9 to TRBJ1-4; D unresolved. The CDR3 runs 15 residues. V lost 0 bases, J lost 5 bases, and 11 bases lay in between. The V gene's germline CDR1 is SGDLS and CDR2 YYNGEE. The CDR3 sequence: CASSVGGGVNEKLFF. In DNA form, the CDR3 reads TGTGCCAGCAGCGTAGGTGGAGGAGTGAATGAAAAACTGTTTTTT.